A selection of T cell receptor beta chains follows, all from one sample in a study of spatial heterogeneity in lung cancer. TCRdb called the 5' RACE reads again in MiXCR, with one record for every CDR3 protein. The table records around 110,000 distinct CDR3 sequences, more than 10% of them present only once. Specimen: PBMCs, collected at follow-up. The source of these receptors is a male donor with early-stage non-small cell lung cancer. The CDR3 runs from the conserved cysteine through the conserved F or W. The order of the fields is V gene, CDR3 length, J gene, D gene, clone size, CDR3 DNA, CDR3 protein. A D gene is named only where the DNA matches it firmly. Where a row states a size, it is once, few, many or the class of an expanded clone; other rows omit it.

v_call: TRBV21-1
cdr3_length: 19
j_call: TRBJ2-7
d_call: .
clone_size: many
cdr3_nt: TGTGCCAGCAGCACCCTTACCCTACGAAAGACAGGAGTATCCTACGAGCAGTACTTC
cdr3_aa: CASSTLTLRKTGVSYEQYF

v_call: TRBV3-1
cdr3_length: 14
j_call: TRBJ1-5
d_call: .
clone_size: many
cdr3_nt: TGTGCCAGCAGCCCAGTGTATAGCAATCAGCCCCAGCATTTT
cdr3_aa: CASSPVYSNQPQHF

v_call: TRBV4-3
cdr3_length: 14
j_call: TRBJ2-7
d_call: TRBD1
clone_size: .
cdr3_nt: TGCGCCAGCAGCCAAGCGGACAGGGGGAGCGAGCAGTACTTC
cdr3_aa: CASSQADRGSEQYF

v_call: TRBV9
cdr3_length: 15
j_call: TRBJ1-1
d_call: .
clone_size: .
cdr3_nt: TGTGCCAGCAGCGACCTCAGTAGTTTGGACAGCGAAGCTTTCTTT
cdr3_aa: CASSDLSSLDSEAFF

v_call: TRBV28
cdr3_length: 14
j_call: TRBJ2-1
d_call: .
clone_size: .
cdr3_nt: TGTGCCAGCAAGGCGGGGTCGTCCTACAATGAGCAGTTCTTC
cdr3_aa: CASKAGSSYNEQFF

v_call: TRBV15
cdr3_length: 14
j_call: TRBJ1-5
d_call: .
clone_size: few
cdr3_nt: TGTGCCACCAGCAGAGACAGGAGCAATCAGCCCCAGCATTTT
cdr3_aa: CATSRDRSNQPQHF

v_call: TRBV2
cdr3_length: 13
j_call: TRBJ2-5
d_call: .
clone_size: few
cdr3_nt: TGTGCCAGCAGTGACGGATTTCAAGAGACCCAGTACTTC
cdr3_aa: CASSDGFQETQYF

v_call: TRBV2
cdr3_length: 15
j_call: TRBJ2-7
d_call: .
clone_size: .
cdr3_nt: TGTGCCAGCAGTGGGAGGACGATCAACTCCTACGAGCAGTACTTC
cdr3_aa: CASSGRTINSYEQYF

v_call: TRBV29-1
cdr3_length: 15
j_call: TRBJ2-1
d_call: TRBD2
clone_size: .
cdr3_nt: TGCAGCGTTGAAGGAGGGACTAGCGGGTTCAATGAGCAGTTCTTC
cdr3_aa: CSVEGGTSGFNEQFF

v_call: TRBV7-2
cdr3_length: 11
j_call: TRBJ2-7
d_call: .
clone_size: many
cdr3_nt: TGTGCCAGCAGCTCCGCCTACGAGCAGTACTTC
cdr3_aa: CASSSAYEQYF

v_call: TRBV13
cdr3_length: 13
j_call: TRBJ2-7
d_call: .
clone_size: .
cdr3_nt: TGTGCCAGCAGCTTACAACCGGGTACCGAGCAGTACTTC
cdr3_aa: CASSLQPGTEQYF

v_call: TRBV7-2
cdr3_length: 13
j_call: TRBJ2-7
d_call: .
clone_size: many
cdr3_nt: TGTGCCAGCAGTTGGACAGTTAACTACGAGCAGTACTTC
cdr3_aa: CASSWTVNYEQYF

v_call: TRBV6-2/TRBV6-3
cdr3_length: 15
j_call: TRBJ1-5
d_call: .
clone_size: few
cdr3_nt: TGTGCCAGCAAACAGGACACTTCTAGCAATCAGCCCCAGCATTTT
cdr3_aa: CASKQDTSSNQPQHF

v_call: TRBV3-1
cdr3_length: 16
j_call: TRBJ2-1
d_call: TRBD2
clone_size: .
cdr3_nt: TGTGCCAGCAGCCGTGGACTAGCGGGGGGCCATGGTGAGCAGTTCTTC
cdr3_aa: CASSRGLAGGHGEQFF

v_call: TRBV5-1
cdr3_length: 15
j_call: TRBJ2-5
d_call: TRBD1
clone_size: many
cdr3_nt: TGCGCCAGCAGCTTGGGGACAGGGATCCAAGAGACCCAGTACTTC
cdr3_aa: CASSLGTGIQETQYF

v_call: TRBV20-1
cdr3_length: 13
j_call: TRBJ2-5
d_call: .
clone_size: .
cdr3_nt: TGCAGTGCTAGGCACTTTCGACGGGAGACCCAGTACTTC
cdr3_aa: CSARHFRRETQYF

v_call: TRBV20-1
cdr3_length: 14
j_call: TRBJ2-1
d_call: TRBD2
clone_size: .
cdr3_nt: TGCAGTGCTAGTCCGGGGGGAAGGAGCAATGAGCAGTTCTTC
cdr3_aa: CSASPGGRSNEQFF

v_call: TRBV7-2
cdr3_length: 13
j_call: TRBJ1-1
d_call: .
clone_size: many
cdr3_nt: TGTGCCAGCAGCTTAGCTCGTAGGGCTGAAGCTTTCTTT
cdr3_aa: CASSLARRAEAFF

v_call: TRBV28
cdr3_length: 10
j_call: TRBJ1-5
d_call: .
clone_size: many
cdr3_nt: TGTGCCAGCAGCAATCAGCCCCAGCATTTT
cdr3_aa: CASSNQPQHF

v_call: TRBV15
cdr3_length: 13
j_call: TRBJ2-2
d_call: .
clone_size: medium-sized
cdr3_nt: TGTGCCACCATGCCTCGAGGGACCGGGGAGCTGTTTTTT
cdr3_aa: CATMPRGTGELFF

v_call: TRBV12-3/TRBV12-4
cdr3_length: 16
j_call: TRBJ2-7
d_call: TRBD1
clone_size: .
cdr3_nt: TGTGCCAGCAGTTCGTGGGGACAGGTGACGTCCTACGAGCAGTACTTC
cdr3_aa: CASSSWGQVTSYEQYF

v_call: TRBV7-8
cdr3_length: 13
j_call: TRBJ1-2
d_call: .
clone_size: .
cdr3_nt: TGTGCCAGCAGCTATGGGGGGGACTCTGGCTACACCTTC
cdr3_aa: CASSYGGDSGYTF

v_call: TRBV20-1
cdr3_length: 13
j_call: TRBJ2-7
d_call: TRBD2
clone_size: .
cdr3_nt: TGCAGTGCTCCCAAGCGGGGTAGCTACGAGCAGTACTTC
cdr3_aa: CSAPKRGSYEQYF

v_call: TRBV9
cdr3_length: 17
j_call: TRBJ2-5
d_call: .
clone_size: few
cdr3_nt: TGTGCCAGCAGCGTAGCTTTGGACAGAAGGGGAGGAGAGACCCAGTACTTC
cdr3_aa: CASSVALDRRGGETQYF

v_call: TRBV5-1
cdr3_length: 13
j_call: TRBJ1-6
d_call: .
clone_size: many
cdr3_nt: TGCGCCAGCAGCTTGGATCCTAATTCACCCCTCCACTTT
cdr3_aa: CASSLDPNSPLHF

v_call: TRBV4-1
cdr3_length: 15
j_call: TRBJ2-1
d_call: .
clone_size: many
cdr3_nt: TGCGCCAGCAGCCTACAGTTTGTAGGTGGCAATGAGCAGTTCTTC
cdr3_aa: CASSLQFVGGNEQFF

v_call: TRBV5-1
cdr3_length: 14
j_call: TRBJ2-5
d_call: .
clone_size: many
cdr3_nt: TGCGCCAGCAGCTTGGGAGTGTACCAAGAGACCCAGTACTTC
cdr3_aa: CASSLGVYQETQYF

v_call: TRBV21-1
cdr3_length: 15
j_call: TRBJ2-2
d_call: .
clone_size: .
cdr3_nt: TGTGCCAGCAGCAAAGACAGGCAAAACACCGGGGAGCTGTTTTTT
cdr3_aa: CASSKDRQNTGELFF

v_call: TRBV9
cdr3_length: 16
j_call: TRBJ2-3
d_call: .
clone_size: many
cdr3_nt: TGTGCCAGCAGCGTAGTGGCAGGGCTAGGTACAGATACGCAGTATTTT
cdr3_aa: CASSVVAGLGTDTQYF

v_call: TRBV3-1
cdr3_length: 14
j_call: TRBJ1-5
d_call: .
clone_size: .
cdr3_nt: TGTGCCAGCAGCCCGACAGTATCGCGTCAGCCCCAGCATTTT
cdr3_aa: CASSPTVSRQPQHF

v_call: TRBV7-2
cdr3_length: 15
j_call: TRBJ2-5
d_call: .
clone_size: .
cdr3_nt: TGTGCCAGCAGCTTAGACCACAAACTGGTAAAGACCCAGTACTTC
cdr3_aa: CASSLDHKLVKTQYF

v_call: TRBV6-2/TRBV6-3
cdr3_length: 16
j_call: TRBJ2-1
d_call: TRBD2
clone_size: .
cdr3_nt: TGTGCCAGCAGTAACCTGCTAGCGGGGGGTCCCTGGGGGCAGTTCTTC
cdr3_aa: CASSNLLAGGPWGQFF

v_call: TRBV4-2
cdr3_length: 17
j_call: TRBJ1-1
d_call: TRBD1
clone_size: many
cdr3_nt: TGTGCCAGCAGCCAGCATCAGCGGGACAGGCTGAACACTGAAGCTTTCTTT
cdr3_aa: CASSQHQRDRLNTEAFF

v_call: TRBV12-3/TRBV12-4
cdr3_length: 15
j_call: TRBJ2-3
d_call: .
clone_size: .
cdr3_nt: TGTGCCAGCAGTTTAAACGGGGGATATACAGATACGCAGTATTTT
cdr3_aa: CASSLNGGYTDTQYF

v_call: TRBV30
cdr3_length: 12
j_call: TRBJ1-3
d_call: .
clone_size: .
cdr3_nt: TGTGCCTGGAGTGTCAGAGGTAGCCCCATATATTTT
cdr3_aa: CAWSVRGSPIYF

v_call: TRBV3-1
cdr3_length: 14
j_call: TRBJ2-3
d_call: TRBD2
clone_size: few
cdr3_nt: TGTGCCAGCAGTCAGCGGGGGGGACCAGATACGCAGTATTTT
cdr3_aa: CASSQRGGPDTQYF

v_call: TRBV6-5
cdr3_length: 16
j_call: TRBJ2-3
d_call: .
clone_size: few
cdr3_nt: TGTGCCAGCAGTTACTTGCGTCCCCTAAGCACAGATACGCAGTATTTT
cdr3_aa: CASSYLRPLSTDTQYF

v_call: TRBV5-6
cdr3_length: 15
j_call: TRBJ2-3
d_call: TRBD2
clone_size: many
cdr3_nt: TGTGCCAGCAGCTCCCGGACTAGCGGGGCAGATACGCAGTATTTT
cdr3_aa: CASSSRTSGADTQYF

v_call: TRBV4-2
cdr3_length: 17
j_call: TRBJ2-3
d_call: TRBD1
clone_size: few
cdr3_nt: TGTGCCAGCAGCCAAGGAGTGGGACAGGGGGCTACAGATACGCAGTATTTT
cdr3_aa: CASSQGVGQGATDTQYF

v_call: TRBV6-5
cdr3_length: 16
j_call: TRBJ2-1
d_call: .
clone_size: many
cdr3_nt: TGTGCCAGCAGTTACTCGGCGGCAGGGGAACAGGGTGAGCAGTTCTTC
cdr3_aa: CASSYSAAGEQGEQFF

v_call: TRBV6-5
cdr3_length: 14
j_call: TRBJ1-5
d_call: .
clone_size: many
cdr3_nt: TGTGCCAGCAGGGACCAGGGGATCAATCAGCCCCAGCATTTT
cdr3_aa: CASRDQGINQPQHF

v_call: TRBV7-2
cdr3_length: 15
j_call: TRBJ2-3
d_call: TRBD1
clone_size: .
cdr3_nt: TGTGCCAGCAGCCTAACAGGGGGCGCGGGAGATACGCAGTATTTT
cdr3_aa: CASSLTGGAGDTQYF

v_call: TRBV7-2
cdr3_length: 14
j_call: TRBJ1-6
d_call: .
clone_size: .
cdr3_nt: TGTGCCAGCAGTCGGGGACATACTAATTCACCCCTCCACTTT
cdr3_aa: CASSRGHTNSPLHF

v_call: TRBV5-1
cdr3_length: 15
j_call: TRBJ2-3
d_call: TRBD1
clone_size: few
cdr3_nt: TGCGCCAGCAGCGAGACAGGGGCTGTCACAGATACGCAGTATTTT
cdr3_aa: CASSETGAVTDTQYF

v_call: TRBV10-2
cdr3_length: 14
j_call: TRBJ1-5
d_call: .
clone_size: .
cdr3_nt: TGCGCCAGCAGTGAGACGGACCTTTATCAGCCCCAGCATTTT
cdr3_aa: CASSETDLYQPQHF

v_call: TRBV29-1
cdr3_length: 13
j_call: TRBJ2-7
d_call: .
clone_size: many
cdr3_nt: TGCAGCGTTGAAGATAGCGGTTCCTACGAGCAGTACTTC
cdr3_aa: CSVEDSGSYEQYF

v_call: TRBV29-1
cdr3_length: 14
j_call: TRBJ2-1
d_call: .
clone_size: many
cdr3_nt: TGCAGCGTTGTTCCTAGCGTTAGCAGGTATGAGCAGTTCTTC
cdr3_aa: CSVVPSVSRYEQFF

v_call: TRBV28
cdr3_length: 17
j_call: TRBJ1-2
d_call: TRBD1
clone_size: few
cdr3_nt: TGTGCCAGCAGTTTAGCCGGGACAGGGTTCGGCAACTATGGCTACACCTTC
cdr3_aa: CASSLAGTGFGNYGYTF

v_call: TRBV6-4
cdr3_length: 15
j_call: TRBJ1-4
d_call: .
clone_size: many
cdr3_nt: TGTGCCAGCAGCAGGGACGCCGCAACTAATGAAAAACTGTTTTTT
cdr3_aa: CASSRDAATNEKLFF

v_call: TRBV18
cdr3_length: 17
j_call: TRBJ1-5
d_call: TRBD1
clone_size: few
cdr3_nt: TGTGCCAGCTCACCGTCGGGACAGGGCTCTAGCAATCAGCCCCAGCATTTT
cdr3_aa: CASSPSGQGSSNQPQHF

v_call: TRBV9
cdr3_length: 15
j_call: TRBJ2-3
d_call: .
clone_size: many
cdr3_nt: TGTGCCAGCAGCGTAGTTGGCGGGGGCACAGATACGCAGTATTTT
cdr3_aa: CASSVVGGGTDTQYF

v_call: TRBV20-1
cdr3_length: 17
j_call: TRBJ2-3
d_call: .
clone_size: many
cdr3_nt: TGCAGTACACCCTCCCGGGGGGCTAGCGGACACACAGATACGCAGTATTTT
cdr3_aa: CSTPSRGASGHTDTQYF

v_call: TRBV18
cdr3_length: 14
j_call: TRBJ2-5
d_call: .
clone_size: few
cdr3_nt: TGTGCCAGCTCACCAATCCAACAGGAAGAGACCCAGTACTTC
cdr3_aa: CASSPIQQEETQYF

v_call: TRBV13
cdr3_length: 14
j_call: TRBJ1-1
d_call: TRBD1
clone_size: .
cdr3_nt: TGTGCCAGCAGCCCCAGGACAGGGGCGGCTGAAGCTTTCTTT
cdr3_aa: CASSPRTGAAEAFF

v_call: TRBV29-1
cdr3_length: 13
j_call: TRBJ1-1
d_call: .
clone_size: .
cdr3_nt: TGCAGCGTCCCGGATTCGGAGGGCACTGAAGCTTTCTTT
cdr3_aa: CSVPDSEGTEAFF